The entry that follows covers one T cell receptor beta chain sequence. The data were taken from a study of T cell changes during pregnancy in multiple sclerosis. The CDR3 has 16 residues. V shed 3 bases, J shed 4 bases, and the junction held 10 bases outside the gene matches. Per the germline V gene, CDR1 is SGHRS and CDR2 is YFSETQ. Method: immunoSEQ multiplex PCR; TCRdb's copy keeps in-frame clones and lacks some. The sample includes about 32,000 clones, around 90% of them seen just once. V usage is TRBV5-1 and J usage is TRBJ2-3; TRBD2 agrees at 8 bases. The starting material was CD8+ T cells from peripheral blood mononuclear cells, obtained in the first trimester of pregnancy. The TCR originated in a female donor with multiple sclerosis, enrolled in a pregnancy study. CDR3 sequence (DNA): TGCGCCAGCAGCTGGCAGCGGGAGATTTTTTCAGATACGCAGTATTTT. As protein: CASSWQREIFSDTQYF.